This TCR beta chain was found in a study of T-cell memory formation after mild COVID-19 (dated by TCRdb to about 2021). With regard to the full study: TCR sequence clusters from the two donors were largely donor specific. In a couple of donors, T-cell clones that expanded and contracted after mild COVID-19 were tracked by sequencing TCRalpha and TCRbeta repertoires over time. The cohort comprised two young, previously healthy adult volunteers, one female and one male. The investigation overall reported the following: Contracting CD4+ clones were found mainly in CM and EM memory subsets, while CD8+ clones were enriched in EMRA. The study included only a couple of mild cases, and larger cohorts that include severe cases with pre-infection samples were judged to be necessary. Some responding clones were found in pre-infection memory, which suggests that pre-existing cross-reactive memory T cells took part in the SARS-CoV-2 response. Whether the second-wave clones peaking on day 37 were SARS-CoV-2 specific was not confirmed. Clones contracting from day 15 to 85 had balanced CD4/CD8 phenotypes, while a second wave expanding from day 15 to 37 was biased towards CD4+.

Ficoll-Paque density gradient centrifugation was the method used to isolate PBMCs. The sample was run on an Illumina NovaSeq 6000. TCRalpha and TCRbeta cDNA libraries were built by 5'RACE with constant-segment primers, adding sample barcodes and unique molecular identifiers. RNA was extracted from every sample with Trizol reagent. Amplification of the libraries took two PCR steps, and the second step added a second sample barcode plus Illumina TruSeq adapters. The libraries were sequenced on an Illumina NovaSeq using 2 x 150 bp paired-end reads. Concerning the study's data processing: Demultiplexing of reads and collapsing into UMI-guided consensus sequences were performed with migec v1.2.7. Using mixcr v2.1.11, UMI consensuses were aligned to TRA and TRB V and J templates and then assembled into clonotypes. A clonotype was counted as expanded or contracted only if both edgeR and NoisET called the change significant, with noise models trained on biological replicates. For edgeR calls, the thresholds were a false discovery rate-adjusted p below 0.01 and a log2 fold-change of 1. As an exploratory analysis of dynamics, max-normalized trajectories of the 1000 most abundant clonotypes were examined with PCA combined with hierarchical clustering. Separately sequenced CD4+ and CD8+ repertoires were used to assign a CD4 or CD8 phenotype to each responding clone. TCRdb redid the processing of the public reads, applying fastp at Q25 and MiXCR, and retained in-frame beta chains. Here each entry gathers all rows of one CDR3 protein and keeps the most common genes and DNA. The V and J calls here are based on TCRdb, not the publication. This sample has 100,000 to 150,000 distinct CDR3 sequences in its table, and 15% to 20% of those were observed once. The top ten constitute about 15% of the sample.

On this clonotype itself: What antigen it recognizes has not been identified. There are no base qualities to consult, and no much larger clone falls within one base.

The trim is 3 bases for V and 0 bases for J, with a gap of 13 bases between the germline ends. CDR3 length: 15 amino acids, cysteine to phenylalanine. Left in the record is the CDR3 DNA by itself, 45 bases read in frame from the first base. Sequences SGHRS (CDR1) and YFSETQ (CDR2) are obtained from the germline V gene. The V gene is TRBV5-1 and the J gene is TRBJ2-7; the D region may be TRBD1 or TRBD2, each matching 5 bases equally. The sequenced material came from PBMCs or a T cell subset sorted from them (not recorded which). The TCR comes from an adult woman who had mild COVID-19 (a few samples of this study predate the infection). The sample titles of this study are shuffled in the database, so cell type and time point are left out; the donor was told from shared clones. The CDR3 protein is CASSSGTENSYEQYF. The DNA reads TGCGCCAGCAGCTCTGGGACGGAAAACTCCTACGAGCAGTACTTC. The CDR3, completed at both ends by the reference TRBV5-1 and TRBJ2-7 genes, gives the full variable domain KAGVTQTPRYLIKTRGQQVTLSCSPISGHRSVSWYQQTPGQGLQFLFEYFSETQRNKGNFPGRFSGRQFSNSRSEMNVSTLELGDSALYLCASSSGTENSYEQYFGPGTRLTVT.